Listed here are 21 T cell receptor beta chains from one sample, sequenced in a study of CD8 T cells in Susac syndrome. Random hexamers were used to reverse transcribe about 0.45 to 1 ug of RNA. MiXCR, applied by TCRdb to the immunoSEQ multiplex PCR reads, yields one record per CDR3 protein. The repertoire holds 170,000 or so distinct CDR3 sequences, with roughly 95% as singletons. Material for sequencing was CD4+ T cells from PBMCs. Receptors were obtained from a human donor with Susac syndrome.

This chain connects TRBV6-1 to TRBJ2-1, with TRBD2 matching 7 bases. With V trimmed by 6 bases and J by 7 bases, 15 bases remained unmatched. CDR1 MNHNS and CDR2 SASEGT come from the germline V gene. CDR3 length: 16 residues. The CDR3: CASRGIAGSFLNEQFF. CDR3 nucleotide sequence: TGTGCCAGCAGGGGAATAGCGGGCTCTTTCTTGAATGAGCAGTTCTTC.

This sequence joins TRBV28 and TRBJ2-7; D is possibly TRBD2 (6 bases). Trimming took 5 bases from V and 5 from J, leaving 10 bases between them. Germline lookup yields CDR1 MDHEN and CDR2 SYDVKM. The CDR3 length is 12 residues. CDR3 DNA: TGTGCCAGCAGTGGGGGGACCCACGAGCAGTACTTC. Its protein product is CASSGGTHEQYF.

The gene calls are TRBV29-1 and TRBJ1-4; D is undetermined. CDR3 length equals 13 residues. In germline, CDR1 is SQVTM, CDR2 ANQGSEA. V dropped 6 bases and J dropped 0 bases, with 8 bases sitting between them. The CDR3, as DNA: TGCAGCGTGAAAGGGTCAACTAATGAAAAACTGTTTTTT. Translation gives CSVKGSTNEKLFF.

The V gene is TRBV29-1, the J gene TRBJ1-4, with D tentatively TRBD1 (5 bases). In germline, CDR1 is SQVTM, CDR2 ANQGSEA. The V and J ends lost 5 bases and 6 bases respectively, with 13 bases between them. The CDR3 totals 13 residues. DNA for the CDR3: TGCAGCGTTACCGGGACGGACTATGAAAAACTGTTTTTT. Amino acids: CSVTGTDYEKLFF.

This chain joins TRBV29-1 and TRBJ1-1; D not certain. V was shortened by 0 bases and J by 7 bases, with 12 bases between the two germline ends. Germline assignment: CDR1 SQVTM and CDR2 ANQGSEA. This CDR3 is 13 amino acids long. CDR3 sequence: CSVEDHGGSEAFF. CDR3 nucleotides: TGCAGCGTTGAAGATCATGGAGGCAGTGAAGCTTTCTTT.

The rearrangement uses TRBV25-1 and TRBJ2-3; D gene uncertain. Trimming shortened V by 1 base and J by 5 bases, and 16 bases separated the two germline ends. Germline CDR1 and CDR2: MGHDK and SYGVNS. This CDR3 has 16 residues. The CDR3 coding sequence is TGTGCCAGCAGTGAATCGCGGACGGCCCCTGGAGATACGCAGTATTTT. Its protein is CASSESRTAPGDTQYF.

The CDR3 sequence is CASSLAGGPREGEQFF. DNA of the CDR3: TGCGCCAGCAGCTTGGCCGGGGGGCCACGGGAAGGTGAGCAGTTCTTC. V is TRBV5-1 and J is TRBJ2-1; D might be TRBD2 (7 bases). The germline V and J ends were trimmed by 0 bases and 9 bases, with 19 bases remaining between them. Germline CDR1 is SGHRS and CDR2 is YFSETQ. The CDR3 is 16 residues long.

The chain couples TRBV11-2 to TRBJ2-7, with no clear D. With 5 bases removed from V and 3 bases from J, the gap between germline ends came to 8 bases. Germline V CDR1 and CDR2: SGHAT, FQNNGV. CDR3 size: 12 residues. Here the CDR3 reads CASSRDGYEQYV. The CDR3 DNA is TGTGCCAGCAGCCGAGACGGCTACGAGCAGTACGTC.

The chain recombines TRBV2 with TRBJ2-1; 7 bases match TRBD1. CDR1 is SNHLY, CDR2 FYNNEI, per germline. The CDR3 length is 13 residues. V lost 6 bases and J lost 8; bases outside the gene matches: 7. The CDR3 DNA sequence: TGTGCCAGCAGCCCAACAGGGGTGGATGAGCAGTTCTTC. It specifies CASSPTGVDEQFF.

The chain has TRBV29-1 and TRBJ1-1; the match to TRBD1 covers 9 bases. From germline, CDR1 is SQVTM and CDR2 ANQGSEA. Losses at the gene ends were 8 bases for V and 0 bases for J; bases not matched to a gene: 7. This CDR3 region has 14 residues. CDR3 residues: CSTRQGGMNTEAFF. In DNA form, the CDR3 reads TGCAGCACTCGACAGGGGGGCATGAACACTGAAGCTTTCTTT.

This clonotype was counted once. The rearrangement joins TRBV5-1 to TRBJ2-5, with 9 bases that match TRBD2. J gave up 4 bases and V 0 bases, and 7 bases lay outside the gene matches. The CDR3 sequence is 16 residues long. From germline, CDR1 is SGHRS and CDR2 YFSETQ. The CDR3 loop reads CASSLAGSGRGETQYF. The CDR3 bases are TGCGCCAGCAGCTTGGCCGGTAGCGGGAGAGGAGAGACCCAGTACTTC.

The gene calls are TRBV24-1 and TRBJ2-1; possibly TRBD2 for D (5 bases). The CDR3 runs 15 residues. In germline, CDR1 is KGHDR, CDR2 SFDVKD. Trimming stripped 4 bases from V and 2 bases from J, with 11 bases between. CDR3: CATSEIPGTYNEQFF. In nucleotides, the CDR3 is TGTGCCACCAGTGAGATACCGGGAACCTACAATGAGCAGTTCTTC.

The rearrangement links TRBV7-2 to TRBJ2-7, with D perhaps TRBD1 or TRBD2 (6 bases each). This CDR3 region has 13 residues. Germline lookup yields CDR1 SGHTA and CDR2 FQGNSA. With 8 bases removed from V and 6 bases from J, the gap between germline ends came to 17 bases. CDR3 protein: CASGGPLPLEQYF. CDR3 coding DNA: TGTGCCAGCGGGGGGCCCCTACCCCTCGAGCAGTACTTC.

This clonotype was seen once. The chain joins TRBV29-1 to TRBJ2-7, with D perhaps assigned TRBD1 or TRBD2 (7 bases each). From germline, CDR1 is SQVTM and CDR2 ANQGSEA. Trimming cost V 4 bases and J 3 bases, with 13 bases left between them. The CDR3 is 13 residues long. The CDR3 protein is CSVGEGAGYEQYF. Here the CDR3 DNA reads TGCAGCGTTGGGGAGGGGGCAGGCTACGAGCAGTACTTC.

The CDR3 coding sequence is TGTGCCAGCAGACTGGGACTGACCGACACAGATACGCAGTATTTT. It yields the protein CASRLGLTDTDTQYF. The chain couples TRBV7-3 to TRBJ2-3, with D maybe TRBD2 (6 bases). Trimming shortened V by 6 bases and J by 2 bases, and 15 bases separated the two germline ends. Germline CDR1 is SGHTA and CDR2 is FQGTGA. The CDR3 has 15 amino acids.

J is TRBJ2-3 and V is TRBV4-3; D possibly matches TRBD1 or TRBD2 (5 bases each). Trimming removed 0 bases from V and 4 bases from J, with 11 bases in between. Germline V gives CDR1 LGHNA, CDR2 YSLEER. The CDR3 has 15 amino acids. As DNA, the CDR3 is TGCGCCAGCAGCCAAGATAAGGGGAGCGCAGATACGCAGTATTTT. This encodes CASSQDKGSADTQYF.

V usage is TRBV5-1 and J usage is TRBJ2-2; perhaps D is TRBD1 or TRBD2 (5 bases each). CDR1 and CDR2 from the germline V gene are SGHRS and YFSETQ. The CDR3 extends over 13 amino acids. V lost 5 bases and J lost 6, with 11 bases in between. The DNA of the CDR3 is TGCGCCAGCAGTCGGGACCCCGCCGGGGAGCTGTTTTTT. Translating it yields CASSRDPAGELFF.

In this sample, this clonotype turned up once. V is TRBV9 and J is TRBJ1-2, with 10 bases lining up with TRBD1. Unmatched junction bases numbered 4, after V lost 0 bases and J lost 8 bases. CDR1 and CDR2 from the germline V gene are SGDLS and YYNGEE. The length of the CDR3 is 14 residues. CDR3 sequence: CASSVEGTGAGYTF. CDR3 nucleotide sequence: TGTGCCAGCAGCGTAGAAGGGACAGGGGCAGGCTACACCTTC.

This chain links TRBV12-3 or TRBV12-4 with TRBJ2-1, with 7 bases matching TRBD2. The CDR3 covers 14 residues. Germline trimming cut 4 bases from V and 10 bases from J; bases unmatched to any gene: 10. For the CDR3, the DNA is TGTGCCAGCAGTTCACCCTTTGGGCGGGGGGAGCAGTTCTTC. Translation gives CASSSPFGRGEQFF.

The rearrangement links TRBV20-1 to TRBJ2-2; no firm D call. The CDR3 contains 12 residues. Germline loops: CDR1 DFQATT, CDR2 SNEGSKA (reference sequence). V was clipped by 6 bases and J by 6 bases, with 11 bases between them. The CDR3 sequence: CSALSWAGELFF. The CDR3 nucleotides read TGCAGTGCCCTTAGTTGGGCCGGGGAGCTGTTTTTT.

This chain links TRBV7-8 with TRBJ2-1, with D maybe TRBD2 (5 bases). CDR3 length equals 15 residues. Per germline, CDR1 SGHVS and CDR2 FQNEAQ. The V end lost 1 base, the J end lost 8 bases, and 15 bases lay between the germline ends. In DNA, the CDR3 is TGTGCCAGCAGCTTAGATGTGGGAGAGAATCATGAGCAGTTCTTC. Translating gives CASSLDVGENHEQFF.